This T cell receptor (beta chain) appears in the sequencing data of a study of cytomegalovirus exposure and HLA in healthy donors. TCRdb keeps only in-frame clones here, not all; method: immunoSEQ multiplex PCR. Of 150,000 or so clones listed, 85% to 90% are singletons. Trimming removed 9 bases from V and 4 bases from J; junction bases left unmatched: 11. CDR1 and CDR2 from the germline V gene are LNHDA and SQIVND (reference sequence). The CDR3 has 16 residues. Study results and limitations: It was reported that the classifier diagnosed cytomegalovirus status with high specificity and sensitivity in both the original and validation cohorts. Associated with cytomegalovirus, according to the listing, were 150 to 200 TCR beta chains.

A single count supports this clone. The antigen is undetermined. The sequence derives from a woman between 18 and 29 years old in good health and CMV-seronegative. The sequencing sample was made of PBMCs. The V gene is TRBV19, the J gene TRBJ2-1, with 11 bases matching TRBD1. CDR3 bases: TGTGCCAGCGGGTTGATAGGACAGGGGGCTTACAATGAGCAGTTCTTC. Translated: CASGLIGQGAYNEQFF.